A selection of T cell receptor beta chains follows, all from one sample in a study of shared clonotypes between healthy human individuals. TCRdb's copy holds only in-frame clones and misses some; the assay was immunoSEQ multiplex PCR. The sample carries about 340,000 clones, less than 85% recorded once. Sequencing was done on a sample of memory CD4+ T cells sorted from blood. The source of these receptors is a man aged 25 to 40 in good health. CDR3s include the opening cysteine and the closing phenylalanine or tryptophan. D genes are given only for firm matches. Clone sizes are given selectively: once, few, many, or a class where the clone is expanded.

d_call	v_call	clone_size	j_call	cdr3_nt	cdr3_aa
TRBD2	TRBV27	once	TRBJ2-1	TGTGCCAGCAACCATGGGCTAGCGGAGAACAATGAGCAGTTCTTC	CASNHGLAENNEQFF
-	TRBV7-2	many	TRBJ1-1	TGTGCCAGCAGCTTTGGGGGGAACACTGAAGCTTTCTTT	CASSFGGNTEAFF
-	TRBV2	-	TRBJ2-3	TGTGCCAGCAGTGCTAGCTGGAGCACAGATACGCAGTATTTT	CASSASWSTDTQYF
-	TRBV6-6	few	TRBJ2-1	TGTGCCAGCAGTTACGCCCAACTAGGAAATGAGCAGTTCTTC	CASSYAQLGNEQFF
TRBD2	TRBV6-1	-	TRBJ2-1	TGTGCCAGCAGTGAATGGGGACTAGCGGGTGAGGATGAGCAGTTCTTC	CASSEWGLAGEDEQFF
-	TRBV7-2	-	TRBJ2-2	TGTGCCAGCAGCTGGTTCTCGGCGCCGGGGGCCGGGGAGCTGTTTTTT	CASSWFSAPGAGELFF
-	TRBV5-1	-	TRBJ2-5	TGCGCCAGCAGCTTGGCCTTAGGGCAGCAAGAGACCCAGTACTTC	CASSLALGQQETQYF
TRBD2	TRBV6-1	-	TRBJ2-3	TGTGCCAGCAGTGAATATAAATCTGACGGAGCCATCCTAGCGGGATCAGATACGCAGTATTTT	CASSEYKSDGAILAGSDTQYF
-	TRBV4-3	once	TRBJ2-7	TGCGCCAGCAGCCAAGCTACGGGAGTGTCGACCTACGAGCAGTACTTC	CASSQATGVSTYEQYF
-	TRBV2	few	TRBJ1-2	TGTGCCAGCAGGGGAACTGTCACCAACTATGGCTACACCTTC	CASRGTVTNYGYTF